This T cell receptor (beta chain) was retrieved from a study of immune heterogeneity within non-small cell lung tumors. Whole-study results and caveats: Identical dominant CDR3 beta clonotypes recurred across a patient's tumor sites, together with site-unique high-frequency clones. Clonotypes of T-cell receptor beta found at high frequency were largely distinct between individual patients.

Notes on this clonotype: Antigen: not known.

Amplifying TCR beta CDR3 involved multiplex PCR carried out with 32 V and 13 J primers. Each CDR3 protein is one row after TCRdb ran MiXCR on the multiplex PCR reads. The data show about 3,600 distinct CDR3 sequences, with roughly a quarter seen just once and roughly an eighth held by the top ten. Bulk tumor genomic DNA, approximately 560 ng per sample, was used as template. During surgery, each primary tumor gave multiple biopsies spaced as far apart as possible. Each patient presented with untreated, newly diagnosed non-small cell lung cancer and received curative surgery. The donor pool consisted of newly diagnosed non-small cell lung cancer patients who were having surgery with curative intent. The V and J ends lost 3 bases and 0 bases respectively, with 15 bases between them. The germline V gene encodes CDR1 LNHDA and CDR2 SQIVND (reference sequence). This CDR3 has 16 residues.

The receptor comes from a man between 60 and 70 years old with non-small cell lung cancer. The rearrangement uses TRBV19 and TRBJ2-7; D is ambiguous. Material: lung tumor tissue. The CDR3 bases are TGTGCCAGTAGTATCGGTCCAAGGGAAAACTCCTACGAGCAGTACTTC. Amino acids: CASSIGPRENSYEQYF.